This T cell receptor beta chain was identified in a study of relationships among human T cell subsets. Study-wide results and limits: Regulatory and Th2 subsets had few clones over 100 reads, unlike CD8+ cytotoxic cells.

Germline-derived CDR1 and CDR2 are MDHEN and SYDVKM. This CDR3 has 15 amino acids. Trimming at V came to 4 bases and at J to 4 bases, leaving 5 bases not matched to a gene. Regarding this clonotype: Its target is not known.

From mRNA, alpha and beta CDR3 regions were amplified using semiquantitative ARM-PCR. ARM-PCR used tagged nested gene-specific primers, then communal superprimers for exponential amplification. TCRdb redid the calling of the multiplex PCR reads with MiXCR, one entry per CDR3 protein. This table holds about 15,000 distinct CDR3 sequences, about 56% found once. T cell subsets were isolated with magnetic beads coated with subset-specific monoclonal antibodies. The V and J genes are TRBV28 and TRBJ2-3; 10 nucleotides match TRBD2. The specimen sequenced was total T cells sorted from blood. The clonotype comes from a middle-aged man in good health. DNA of the CDR3: TGTGCCAGCAGTTCTAAAACTAGCGGGGCAGATACGCAGTATTTT. Protein sequence: CASSSKTSGADTQYF.